This is a list of T cell receptor beta chains from one sample in a study of T cells after posttransplantation cyclophosphamide. The repertoire was sequenced with immunoSEQ multiplex PCR; TCRdb's copy has only in-frame clones and lacks some. The sample shows 50,000 to 65,000 clones, around 84% of them seen only once. Material for sequencing was PBMCs. The receptors stem from a man aged 25-45 years with a blood cancer, CMV-positive, and with a related stem cell donor. Both conserved end residues are part of each CDR3.

v_call	cdr3_aa
TRBV28	CASSPGQETQYF
TRBV2	CASRELAGPAGQFF
TRBV1	CTSSQLHPIAGGSCEQFF
TRBV7-2	CASSFGDRGTDTQYF
TRBV2	CASSEDFNYGYTF
TRBV4-3	CASSQENNRGAEAFF
TRBV18	CASSPGQGADSYEQYF
TRBV27	CASAWGTTQETQYF
TRBV5-3	CARSDGTSGRLEGAKNIQYF
TRBV5-4	CASSPGQGWRATDTQYF
TRBV4-3	CASSLSGGPYEQYF
TRBV19	CASKGHGRGPMSETQYF
TRBV13	CASSLHPNTEAFF
TRBV14	CASSRFGGTANTGELFF
TRBV15	CATIRDRGKNQPQHF
TRBV2	CASSLSGGTEAFF
TRBV18	CASSPGPGTGNEKLFF
TRBV28	CASRPTGLENIQYF
TRBV6-1	CASRILRESFF
TRBV15	CATSRRTSALQNTQYF
TRBV6-5	CASSYSSGRLGYTF
TRBV27	CASTFTGTSASYEQYF
TRBV10-3	CATRAWDNREDEQYF
TRBV2	CASNLQGETNEKLFF
TRBV5-1	CASSLSSGVNTGELFF
TRBV30	CAWGGGSSYNEQFF
TRBV6-1	CASTVQGIQPQHF
TRBV6-1	CASSERMRGGGETQYF
TRBV9	CASSVNFRDTQYF
TRBV6-5	CASRFSRGSETQYF
TRBV5-1	CASSSTGLSTDTQYF
TRBV7-9	CASSLGGSAEAFF
TRBV2	CASSETGEQFF
TRBV4-2	CASSQDLTGVSEQYF
TRBV25-1	CASMDRGAGEKLFF
TRBV5-6	CASSLNGGSTYNEQFF
TRBV27	CASSLGSGRSYEQYF
TRBV28	CASSGARVISYEQYF
TRBV19	CASSTRQGVTTNEKLFF
TRBV7-9	CASSRQGQAYGYTF
TRBV10-2	CASSDPGTPSYEQYF
TRBV4-2	CASSQEGLAGSHEQFF
TRBV10-3	CAISNPGQGARGYTF
TRBV7-9	CASSLEGGSSYEQYF
TRBV6-5	CASRTGLGGELFF
TRBV6-5	CASGASFGEQFF
TRBV6-4	CASSDSFGGGYTF
TRBV6-1	CASRDTRLEAFF
TRBV5-1	CASSRLAGGTDTQYF
TRBV7-9	CASSSGTGAWYNEQFF
TRBV7-3	CASSSQAGLGYTF
TRBV7-2	CASSPGQGGAFF
TRBV9	CASSVLEADTQYF